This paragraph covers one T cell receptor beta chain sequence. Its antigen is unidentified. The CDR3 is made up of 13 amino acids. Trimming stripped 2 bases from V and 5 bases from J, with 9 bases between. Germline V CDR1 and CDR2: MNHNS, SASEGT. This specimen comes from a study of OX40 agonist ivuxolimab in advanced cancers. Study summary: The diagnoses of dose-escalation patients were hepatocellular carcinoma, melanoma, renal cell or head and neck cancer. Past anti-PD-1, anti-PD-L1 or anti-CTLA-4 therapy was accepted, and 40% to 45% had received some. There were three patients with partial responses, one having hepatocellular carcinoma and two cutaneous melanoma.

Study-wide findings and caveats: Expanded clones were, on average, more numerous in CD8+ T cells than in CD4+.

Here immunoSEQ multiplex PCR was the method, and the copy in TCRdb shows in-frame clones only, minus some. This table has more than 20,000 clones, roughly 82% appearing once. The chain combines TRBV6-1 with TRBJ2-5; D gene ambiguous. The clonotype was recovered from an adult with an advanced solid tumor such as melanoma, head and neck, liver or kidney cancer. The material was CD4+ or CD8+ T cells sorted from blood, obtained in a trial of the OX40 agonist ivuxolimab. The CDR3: CASSEPRRETQYF. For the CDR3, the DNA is TGTGCCAGCAGTGAACCCAGACGGGAGACCCAGTACTTC.